Each of the 32 T cell receptor beta chains below was sequenced from the same sample in a study of CD8 T cells in ankylosing spondylitis. TCRdb itself ran the 5' RACE reads through MiXCR, one entry per CDR3 protein. The table has approximately 28,000 distinct CDR3 sequences, 7.9% seen once. The sequenced sample was blood. The source is a male donor with ankylosing spondylitis or in good health (not recorded which).

This chain links TRBV7-8 with TRBJ2-5, with a weak D call TRBD1 (7 bases). The CDR3 totals 14 residues. V shed 5 bases and J shed 0 bases, with 10 bases lying between them. Germline CDR1 SGHVS, CDR2 FQNEAQ. The CDR3 region is CASSAGQYQETQYF. The CDR3 DNA reads TGTGCCAGCAGCGCGGGACAGTACCAAGAGACCCAGTACTTC.

J is TRBJ1-4 and V is TRBV14; 9 nucleotides match TRBD1. The V and J ends lost 5 bases and 0 bases, in that order; junction bases with no gene match: 4. The CDR3 loop spans 16 amino acids. Germline V CDR1 and CDR2: SGHDN, FVKESK. DNA of the CDR3: TGTGCCAGCAGCGCCCGGGACAGGGCAACTAATGAAAAACTGTTTTTT. It codes for CASSARDRATNEKLFF.

This clonotype was observed a handful of times. V is TRBV5-1 and J is TRBJ2-2, with D maybe TRBD1 (6 bases). V was pared by 4 bases and J by 3 bases, with 13 bases between. The CDR3 loop spans 15 amino acids. CDR1 SGHRS and CDR2 YFSETQ come from the germline V gene. The CDR3 loop is CASSLQGLDTGELFF. DNA for the CDR3: TGCGCCAGCAGCCTACAGGGCCTGGACACCGGGGAGCTGTTTTTT.

This clonotype was counted between two and nine times. This chain uses TRBV20-1 with TRBJ2-7, with unresolved D. The CDR3 contains 11 residues. V was trimmed by 4 bases and J by 4 bases, leaving 8 bases between them. Germline CDR1 and CDR2: DFQATT and SNEGSKA (reference sequence). CDR3 in amino acids: CSATSLYEQYF. CDR3 nucleotides: TGCAGTGCTACATCTCTTTACGAGCAGTACTTC.

This clonotype appeared a few times. The rearrangement uses TRBV6-2 or TRBV6-3 and TRBJ2-2, with 7 bases matching TRBD2. CDR1 and CDR2 from the germline V gene are MNHEY and SVGEGT. The CDR3 sequence is 15 residues long. V gave up 4 bases and J gave up 4 bases; unmatched junction bases: 6. The CDR3: CASSLLGGSTGELFF. The DNA of the CDR3 is TGTGCCAGCAGTTTGCTCGGGGGGAGCACCGGGGAGCTGTTTTTT.

This clonotype was recorded many times. V gene TRBV12-3 or TRBV12-4 combines with J gene TRBJ2-1; D perhaps matches TRBD2 (6 bases). This CDR3 has 12 residues. Trimming stripped 3 bases from V and 6 bases from J, with 6 bases between. As DNA, the CDR3 is TGTGCCAGCAGTTTGGGGGGCAATGAGCAGTTCTTC. This translates into CASSLGGNEQFF.

This clonotype appeared a few times. V is TRBV5-1 and J is TRBJ1-2, with D tentatively TRBD1 (5 bases). V shed 4 bases and J shed 7 bases, with 17 bases lying between them. The length of the CDR3 is 14 residues. Germline V CDR1 and CDR2: SGHRS, YFSETQ. The CDR3 region is CASSQQTAGSGYTF. DNA for the CDR3: TGCGCCAGCAGCCAACAGACAGCTGGCTCTGGCTACACCTTC. Drawing the rest from reference TRBV5-1 and TRBJ1-2, the complete variable domain is KAGVTQTPRYLIKTRGQQVTLSCSPISGHRSVSWYQQTPGQGLQFLFEYFSETQRNKGNFPGRFSGRQFSNSRSEMNVSTLELGDSALYLCASSQQTAGSGYTFGSGTRLTVV.

There are many counts of this clonotype. The chain joins TRBV20-1 to TRBJ2-1, with D perhaps matching TRBD2 (6 bases). CDR3 length: 14 residues. Germline V CDR1 and CDR2: DFQATT, SNEGSKA (reference sequence). V was shortened by 5 bases and J by 6 bases, with 17 bases between the two germline ends. The CDR3 here is CSAYRDSHRNEQFF. CDR3 coding DNA: TGCAGTGCTTACCGGGACTCCCACCGCAATGAGCAGTTCTTC.

The chain combines TRBV5-8 with TRBJ2-3, with 8 bases fitting TRBD2. Germline V CDR1 and CDR2: SGHTS, YDEGEE. With 2 bases clipped from V and 4 bases from J, the junction kept 3 bases outside the gene matches. The CDR3 totals 14 residues. The DNA for the CDR3 is TGTGCCAGCAGCTTACGGGAGGGCGCAGATACGCAGTATTTT. Translating it yields CASSLREGADTQYF.

This rearrangement joins TRBV7-9 to TRBJ2-1, with D possibly TRBD2 on 6 matching bases. This CDR3 comprises 15 residues. The germline V and J ends were trimmed by 5 bases and 7 bases, with 18 bases remaining between them. Germline CDR1 is SEHNR and CDR2 is FQNEAQ (reference sequence). CDR3 amino acids: CASSHRESGINEQFF. CDR3 nucleotides: TGTGCCAGCAGCCACCGGGAGTCGGGCATAAATGAGCAGTTCTTC.

The chain joins TRBV30 to TRBJ2-7; D perhaps matches TRBD1 (5 bases). Looked up from germline, CDR1 is GTSNPN and CDR2 is SVGIG (reference sequence). Between the trimmed V and J ends, which lost 2 bases and 2 bases, there was a span of 7 bases. CDR3 size: 12 residues. Here the CDR3 reads CAWSSGPYEQYF. The CDR3 DNA reads as TGTGCCTGGAGTTCAGGGCCCTACGAGCAGTACTTC. Combining the CDR3 with reference TRBV30 and TRBJ2-7 gives the whole variable domain SQTIHQWPATLVQPVGSPLSLECTVEGTSNPNLYWYRQAAGRGLQLLFYSVGIGQISSEVPQNLSASRPQDRQFILSSKKLLLSDSGFYLCAWSSGPYEQYFGPGTRLTVT.

In its sample, this clonotype was seen a few times. The rearrangement joins TRBV4-2 to TRBJ2-4, with D perhaps TRBD2 (5 bases). The CDR3 has 13 amino acids. The germline CDR1 and CDR2 sequences are LGHNA and YNFKEQ. Trimming took off 3 bases at V and 8 bases at J, with 11 bases between the two ends. The CDR3 loop reads CASSQAERDIQYF. CDR3 nucleotide sequence: TGTGCCAGCAGCCAGGCCGAGAGGGACATTCAGTACTTC.

A few counts support this clonotype. J is TRBJ2-5 and V is TRBV20-1; D may correspond to TRBD1 or TRBD2 (5 bases each). With 6 bases removed from V and 6 bases from J, the gap between germline ends came to 23 bases. The CDR3 consists of 15 residues. Looked up from germline, CDR1 is DFQATT and CDR2 is SNEGSKA (reference sequence). The CDR3 DNA is TGCAGTGCCCGAGACACGAGGGGAATTGGAAAGACCCAGTACTTC. Translated: CSARDTRGIGKTQYF.

This clonotype was observed a handful of times. In nucleotides, the CDR3 is TGTGCCAGCCCTCCGGACAGGCGGTATGGCTACACCTTC. This translates into CASPPDRRYGYTF. The V call is TRBV9, the J call TRBJ1-2, with 7 bases fitting TRBD1. Per germline, CDR1 SGDLS and CDR2 YYNGEE. This CDR3 comprises 13 residues. V lost 7 bases to trimming and J lost 5 bases; unmatched junction nucleotides: 8.

The chain links TRBV7-2 to TRBJ2-1; D remains ambiguous. The CDR3 has 13 residues. Germline CDR1 reads SGHTA; CDR2 reads FQGNSA. Trimming took off 5 bases at V and 6 bases at J, with 11 bases between the two ends. Here the CDR3 DNA reads TGTGCCAGCAGCATTTGGTCGCGCAATGAGCAGTTCTTC. It translates to CASSIWSRNEQFF. Using reference TRBV7-2 and TRBJ2-1 for the parts outside the CDR3, the full variable domain is GAGVSQSPSNKVTEKGKDVELRCDPISGHTALYWYRQSLGQGLEFLIYFQGNSAPDKSGLPSDRFSAERTGGSVSTLTIQRTQQEDSAVYLCASSIWSRNEQFFGPGTRLTVL.

In nucleotides, the CDR3 is TGTGCCAGCAGGGGACTAGACAATGAGCAGTTCTTC. Its protein product is CASRGLDNEQFF. V is TRBV7-2 and J is TRBJ2-1; 8 nucleotides line up with TRBD2. This CDR3 is built from 12 residues. The germline V gene has CDR1 SGHTA and CDR2 FQGNSA. After removal of 6 bases from V and 5 bases from J, the junction contained 0 bases not matched to a gene.

This clonotype was recorded at least ten times. The rearrangement joins TRBV5-1 to TRBJ1-1; D not certain. From germline, CDR1 is SGHRS and CDR2 YFSETQ. The CDR3 has 17 residues. With 0 bases removed from V and 0 bases from J, the gap between germline ends came to 15 bases. The CDR3 loop is CASSLAISRSMNTEAFF. CDR3 coding DNA: TGCGCCAGCAGCTTGGCAATCAGTAGGTCCATGAACACTGAAGCTTTCTTT.

This rearrangement joins TRBV7-2 to TRBJ1-1; D is ambiguous. CDR3 length: 13 residues. Germline V lookup: CDR1 SGHTA, CDR2 FQGNSA. The V end lost 2 bases, the J end lost 0 bases, and 4 bases lay between the germline ends. CDR3 amino acids: CASSLLVNTEAFF. The CDR3 DNA reads TGTGCCAGCAGCTTATTAGTGAACACTGAAGCTTTCTTT.

This clonotype was seen repeatedly, ten times or more. V is TRBV5-1 and J is TRBJ2-7; tentatively, D is TRBD1 or TRBD2 (5 bases each). The ends were cut back, 3 bases at V and 4 bases at J, with 11 bases in the middle. Germline V gene lookup returns CDR1 SGHRS and CDR2 YFSETQ. CDR3 length equals 13 residues. The CDR3 protein is CASSWDGEYEQYF. DNA of the CDR3: TGCGCCAGCAGCTGGGACGGAGAATACGAGCAGTACTTC. The variable domain in full, with the rest retrieved from reference TRBV5-1 and TRBJ2-7, is KAGVTQTPRYLIKTRGQQVTLSCSPISGHRSVSWYQQTPGQGLQFLFEYFSETQRNKGNFPGRFSGRQFSNSRSEMNVSTLELGDSALYLCASSWDGEYEQYFGPGTRLTVT.

This clonotype was detected only a few times. The chain joins TRBV27 to TRBJ1-5; D is unresolved. The CDR3 has 12 amino acids. V was shortened by 6 bases and J by 4 bases, with 7 bases between the two germline ends. CDR1 is MNHEY, CDR2 SMNVEV, per germline (reference sequence). The CDR3 is CASSPRNQPQHF. CDR3 DNA: TGTGCCAGCAGCCCCAGGAATCAGCCCCAGCATTTT.

This clonotype came up a few times. V and J are TRBV6-2 or TRBV6-3 and TRBJ2-7; 9 nucleotides agree with TRBD2. In germline, CDR1 is MNHEY, CDR2 SVGEGT. J was trimmed by 2 bases and V by 5 bases; bases with no gene match: 4. This CDR3 contains 14 residues. CDR3 nucleotides: TGTGCCAGCAGTGCAGCGGGAGGTCCCTACGAGCAGTACTTC. This translates into CASSAAGGPYEQYF.

This clonotype has a count of ten or more. This chain uses TRBV20-1 with TRBJ2-3; a weak D match, TRBD2 (6 bases). The CDR3 runs to 13 residues. Germline CDR1 reads DFQATT; CDR2 reads SNEGSKA (reference sequence). Deletions cut 0 bases from V and 8 bases from J, with 12 bases between. The CDR3 bases are TGCAGTGCTAGAGAGGCGGGGCCCCGTACGCAGTATTTT. Translation: CSAREAGPRTQYF.

The chain couples TRBV7-2 to TRBJ2-2, with unresolved D. The CDR3 totals 16 residues. V lost 1 base and J 0 bases, leaving 9 bases between the germline ends. Germline lookup yields CDR1 SGHTA and CDR2 FQGNSA. CDR3 coding DNA: TGTGCCAGCAGCTTAGAGGGCAGCTCGAACACCGGGGAGCTGTTTTTT. Its protein product is CASSLEGSSNTGELFF.

This clonotype was seen ten or more times. The chain uses TRBV7-2 and TRBJ2-3; D possibly uses TRBD1 or TRBD2 (5 bases each). The CDR3 is 14 amino acids. Germline CDR1 is SGHTA and CDR2 is FQGNSA. V gave up 1 base and J gave up 6 bases, with 11 bases separating them. The chain's CDR3 is CASSLVGRGDTQYF. CDR3 DNA sequence: TGTGCCAGCAGCTTAGTGGGACGAGGGGATACGCAGTATTTT.

There are many counts of this clonotype. This chain uses TRBV6-2 or TRBV6-3 with TRBJ2-1; TRBD2 agrees at 8 bases. Germline lookup yields CDR1 MNHEY and CDR2 SVGEGT. V lost 6 bases to trimming and J lost 9 bases; unmatched junction nucleotides: 4. CDR3 length: 12 amino acids. The CDR3 is CASSPTSVEQFF. CDR3 coding DNA: TGTGCCAGCAGCCCGACTAGCGTTGAGCAGTTCTTC.

This clonotype has just a few counts. The rearrangement joins TRBV15 to TRBJ1-4, with TRBD1 identical over 9 bases. V shed 4 bases and J 10 bases; nucleotides not matched to a gene: 10. The CDR3 runs to 15 residues. Germline loops: CDR1 LNHNV, CDR2 YYDKDF (reference sequence). This chain's CDR3 is CATSKPGQGSGKLFF. Written as DNA, the CDR3 is TGTGCCACCAGCAAGCCGGGACAGGGCTCGGGAAAACTGTTTTTT.

The J gene is TRBJ1-4, the V gene TRBV20-1; D gene uncertain. The length of the CDR3 is 12 residues. V lost 3 bases to trimming and J lost 8 bases, with 10 bases between them. From germline, CDR1 is DFQATT and CDR2 SNEGSKA (reference sequence). The CDR3 DNA follows: TGCAGTGCTAGTGAAGGGAGAGAAAAACTGTTTTTT. Its protein product is CSASEGREKLFF.

The chain uses TRBV28 and TRBJ1-5; D remains unclear. The CDR3 runs to 12 residues. Per the germline V gene, CDR1 is MDHEN and CDR2 is SYDVKM. Trimming removed 7 bases from V and 2 bases from J, with 6 bases in between. The CDR3 spells CASNEGNQPQHF. The CDR3, as DNA: TGTGCCAGCAACGAGGGCAATCAGCCCCAGCATTTT.

This clonotype was seen repeatedly, ten times or more. This chain joins TRBV28 and TRBJ2-4; TRBD1 matches 9 bases. Unmatched junction bases numbered 12, after V lost 6 bases and J lost 0 bases. This CDR3 is 18 amino acids long. Germline CDR1 MDHEN, CDR2 SYDVKM. CDR3 sequence reads: CASSIGQGRRIAKNIQYF. In nucleotides, the CDR3 is TGTGCCAGCAGCATTGGACAGGGGCGGAGGATAGCCAAAAACATTCAGTACTTC.

This clonotype was found a few times. The chain has TRBV5-1 and TRBJ2-3, with TRBD2 matching over 7 bases. CDR1 and CDR2 from the germline V gene are SGHRS and YFSETQ. This CDR3 is 15 amino acids long. Trimming at V came to 6 bases and at J to 3 bases, leaving 10 bases not matched to a gene. The CDR3 protein is CASIESGAETDTQYF. The CDR3 DNA sequence: TGCGCCAGCATTGAGAGCGGGGCCGAAACAGATACGCAGTATTTT.

This clonotype has a handful of counts. This chain uses TRBV29-1 with TRBJ2-2; D unresolved. Trimming took 2 bases from V and 2 from J, leaving 6 bases between them. This CDR3 contains 13 residues. From germline, CDR1 is SQVTM and CDR2 ANQGSEA. The CDR3 is CSVEQLNTGELFF. CDR3 in DNA: TGCAGCGTTGAACAGCTTAACACCGGGGAGCTGTTTTTT.

This sequence joins TRBV7-2 and TRBJ2-3, with 8 bases identical to TRBD2. This CDR3 is built from 16 residues. Looked up from germline, CDR1 is SGHTA and CDR2 is FQGNSA. Trimming removed 3 bases from V and 0 bases from J; junction bases left unmatched: 5. CDR3 residues: CASSLGAGASTDTQYF. The CDR3, as DNA: TGTGCCAGCAGCTTGGGAGCGGGGGCTAGCACAGATACGCAGTATTTT.